The clone carrying this T cell receptor (beta chain) was detected ten times or more. What it recognizes is unknown. The data originate from a study of T cells in Graves' hyperthyroidism and ophthalmopathy. Across the whole study: Peripheral blood samples were taken at initial diagnosis, prior to any treatment.

The CDR3 sequence is 17 residues long. CDR1 and CDR2 (germline): MNHNY, SVGAGI (reference sequence). Trimming shortened V by 0 bases and J by 0 bases, and 11 bases separated the two germline ends. Amplified regions were TCR beta CDR3 sequences from RNA transcripts. HTBI primers were used for first-round RT-PCR of the TCR CDR3. MiXCR was run by TCRdb on the multiplex PCR reads, yielding one entry per CDR3 protein. The sample has about half a million distinct CDR3 sequences, 20% to 25% seen once; the top ten hold under 55%. Study outcomes and limitations: Researchers found most expanded thyroid clonotypes above 0.001 in blood as well.

The TCR sequence derives from a woman between 70 and 85 years old with Graves' ophthalmopathy. This chain joins TRBV6-6 and TRBJ2-2, with D uncertain. Sequencing was done on a sample of blood. The CDR3 reads CASSYSKRMANTGELFF. The CDR3 DNA reads TGTGCCAGCAGTTACTCGAAGAGGATGGCGAACACCGGGGAGCTGTTTTTT.